These T cell receptor beta chains were read from a single sample in a study of shared clonotypes between healthy human individuals. Method: immunoSEQ multiplex PCR; TCRdb's copy keeps in-frame clones and lacks some. The sample yields about 2 million clones, 85% to 95% seen once. Input material: naive CD8+ T cells sorted from blood. Receptors were obtained from a young man in good health. Both conserved end residues are part of each CDR3. A D gene is named only where the DNA matches it firmly. Expanded clones are given a class, and other clones once, few, many or no size at all.

size,J,V,D,DNA,CDR3
NA,TRBJ2-1,TRBV29-1,NA,TGCAGCGTCCTCGGGACCTACAATGAGCAGTTCTTC,CSVLGTYNEQFF
once,TRBJ2-7,TRBV4-3,TRBD2,TGCGCCAGCAGCCAAGTTAGCGGGACTGGCGAGCAGTACTTC,CASSQVSGTGEQYF
NA,TRBJ2-7,TRBV27,NA,TGTGCCAGCAGTTTATCTGTTGGGACACATGCCTACGAGCAGTACTTC,CASSLSVGTHAYEQYF
few,TRBJ2-5,TRBV4-1,TRBD1,TGCGCCAGCAGTCCACAGGGGTTTCAAGAGACCCAGTACTTC,CASSPQGFQETQYF
once,TRBJ2-2,TRBV9,TRBD2,TGTGCCAGCAGAAGAGGACTAGCGGACGACACCGGGGAGCTGTTTTTT,CASRRGLADDTGELFF
NA,TRBJ2-1,TRBV19,NA,TGTGCCAGTAGTATGGGAGAAGGTGCCAATGAGCAGTTCTTC,CASSMGEGANEQFF
NA,TRBJ2-3,TRBV7-9,NA,TGTGCCAGCAGCTTAGTTGGGGATGGTACAGATACGCAGTATTTT,CASSLVGDGTDTQYF
NA,TRBJ2-2,TRBV10-1,NA,TGCGCCAGCAGTGGACACACGAACACCGGGGAGCTGTTTTTT,CASSGHTNTGELFF
NA,TRBJ2-1,TRBV4-2,TRBD2,TGTGCCAGCAGCCAGGAGACTAGCGGATTATACAATGAGCAGTTCTTC,CASSQETSGLYNEQFF
NA,TRBJ1-2,TRBV27,TRBD1,TGTGCCAGCAGTCCTGGGACAGGGAATGGCTACACCTTC,CASSPGTGNGYTF
NA,TRBJ2-7,TRBV9,TRBD2,TGTGCCAGCAGCCCCAGCGGGAGTTACGAGCAGTACTTC,CASSPSGSYEQYF
NA,TRBJ2-1,TRBV12-1,NA,TGTGCCAGCAGCTGTGGGACTAGCGGGAGTCCCTACAATGAGCAGTTCTTC,CASSCGTSGSPYNEQFF
NA,TRBJ2-7,TRBV4-3,NA,TGCGCCAGCAGCCAACTCACTAGCCACGAGCAGTACTTC,CASSQLTSHEQYF
NA,TRBJ2-5,TRBV11-2,TRBD2,TGTGCCAGCAGTCCCCTAGCGGGTGGAGGAGAGACCCAGTACTTC,CASSPLAGGGETQYF
NA,TRBJ2-3,TRBV2,NA,TGTGCCAGCAGTGAACGCGAGCCTGTTAGCACAGATACGCAGTATTTT,CASSEREPVSTDTQYF
NA,TRBJ2-2,TRBV2,TRBD2,TGTGCCAGCAGTGAAGACCTGACTAGCGAGTGGGGTTCCGCCGGGGAGCTGTTTTTT,CASSEDLTSEWGSAGELFF
NA,TRBJ1-5,TRBV5-1,NA,TGCGCCAGCAGCTTGACGGACAACAATAGCAATCAGCCCCAGCATTTT,CASSLTDNNSNQPQHF
NA,TRBJ1-4,TRBV7-9,NA,TGTGCCAGCAGCTTCCCGGGAGACCTCCTTGAAAAACTGTTTTTT,CASSFPGDLLEKLFF
NA,TRBJ2-7,TRBV11-3,NA,TGTGCCAGCAGCCCCAAACCGGGTTACGAGCAGTACTTC,CASSPKPGYEQYF
NA,TRBJ2-5,TRBV27,NA,TGTGCCAGCAGTTTTGGGAAAGTAGAGACCCAGTACTTC,CASSFGKVETQYF
NA,TRBJ2-2,TRBV11-2,NA,TGTGCCAGCAGGACGGAGAACACCGGGGAGCTGTTTTTT,CASRTENTGELFF
NA,TRBJ1-1,TRBV6-5,NA,TGTGCCAGCAATGTGGGGATATCAACTGAAGCTTTCTTT,CASNVGISTEAFF
NA,TRBJ2-2,TRBV19,NA,TGTGCCAGTAGTATCGGAGGGGCGAAGGGGACCGGGGAGCTGTTTTTT,CASSIGGAKGTGELFF
NA,TRBJ2-7,TRBV7-9,NA,TGTGCCAGCAGCTTAGATATCGTTCCAGGGCACGAGCAGTACTTC,CASSLDIVPGHEQYF
NA,TRBJ2-3,TRBV25-1,TRBD1,TGTGCCAGCAGTGGAAATCCAGGGGGCTCGGGAGATACGCAGTATTTT,CASSGNPGGSGDTQYF
NA,TRBJ2-5,TRBV7-2,NA,TGTGCCAGCAGCTTAGCCGATCGGGAGACCCAGTACTTC,CASSLADRETQYF
NA,TRBJ1-2,TRBV27,NA,TGTGCCAGCTCGGATAGCTATGGCTACACCTTC,CASSDSYGYTF
NA,TRBJ2-3,TRBV13,TRBD2,TGTGCCAGCAGCGCCCGACTAGCGGAGGCCACAGATACGCAGTATTTT,CASSARLAEATDTQYF
NA,TRBJ1-1,TRBV27,NA,TGTGCCACAGCCCCACAGTCGAACACTGAAGCTTTCTTT,CATAPQSNTEAFF
NA,TRBJ2-1,TRBV9,NA,TGTGCCAGCAGCGTAGCTCATGAGCAGTTCTTC,CASSVAHEQFF
NA,TRBJ2-1,TRBV19,TRBD2,TGTGCCAGTAGTCAACTAGCGGAGGACCTATACAATGAGCAGTTCTTC,CASSQLAEDLYNEQFF
NA,TRBJ2-1,TRBV9,TRBD2,TGTGCCAGCAGCGTAGTGGCGGGAGGATCGAATGAGCAGTTCTTC,CASSVVAGGSNEQFF
NA,TRBJ2-3,TRBV9,NA,TGTGCCAGCAGCGTAGCTCGTAGCACAGATACGCAGTATTTT,CASSVARSTDTQYF